This T cell receptor beta chain comes out of a study of cytomegalovirus exposure and HLA in healthy donors. PCR involved 60 Vbeta and 13 Jbeta primers. Only in-frame clones appear in the TCRdb table, and some are missing; sequencing was by immunoSEQ multiplex PCR. Seen here are about 170,000 clones, about 80% observed once, and the top ten hold under 2.5%. Worth noting for this clone: The antigen is undetermined.

Findings of the study overall: With later analysis, a missense DCLRE1C variant became linked to TCR beta V- and J-gene trimming. Within an earlier analysis, most TCR beta V segments proved productive either about 87% or about 30% of the time.

Trimming took off 6 bases at V and 5 bases at J, with 14 bases between the two ends. The CDR3 sequence is 14 residues long. CDR1 and CDR2 (germline): LGHNT, FRNRAP. This receptor was obtained from a woman under 40 in good health and CMV-seropositive. Material for sequencing was PBMCs. V is TRBV12-5 and J is TRBJ1-5; unclear D gene. CDR3 DNA sequence: TGTGCTAGTGGGTCTGGAGCAAGCGATCAGCCCCAGCATTTT. This codes for CASGSGASDQPQHF.